Each of the 2 T cell receptor beta chains below was sequenced from the same sample in a study of cytomegalovirus exposure and HLA in healthy donors. Primers included in the PCR were 60 Vbeta and 13 Jbeta primers. Profiling relied on immunoSEQ multiplex PCR, and the TCRdb table lists in-frame clones only, not all of them. The sample holds some 220,000 clones, just under 80% seen once. Material: PBMCs. The receptors were sampled from a boy under 18 in good health and CMV-seronegative.

The chain uses TRBV6-1 and TRBJ2-2; 8 nucleotides agree with TRBD1. CDR3 length: 15 residues. Germline values: CDR1 MNHNS, CDR2 SASEGT. V trimming: 4 bases; J trimming: 4 bases; junction bases outside the gene matches: 5. CDR3 amino acids: CASSVYRGFTGELFF. CDR3 nucleotides: TGTGCCAGCAGTGTGTACAGGGGGTTCACCGGGGAGCTGTTTTTT.

The V gene is TRBV6-1, the J gene TRBJ1-2; 8 nucleotides agree with TRBD1. Germline loops: CDR1 MNHNS, CDR2 SASEGT. V was pared by 4 bases and J by 5 bases, with 6 bases of the junction left unmatched. CDR3 size: 14 residues. The CDR3 DNA sequence: TGTGCCAGCAGTGGCCCCGGGACAGGATATGGCTACACCTTC. Its protein product is CASSGPGTGYGYTF.